This T cell receptor beta chain was recovered during a study of shared clonotypes between healthy human individuals. General study findings and limits: It was anticipated that sequencing depth would influence how many clonotypes donors shared. Represented diversity (both genetic and exposure-history) was limited by the small number of donors.

Points on this clone: Its target is not known.

Sequencing was performed with immunoSEQ multiplex PCR; in TCRdb, only in-frame clones are kept and a portion is missing. Here the sample spans approximately 1.4 million clones, 95% to 99% being singletons. With V trimmed by 5 bases and J by 7 bases, 8 bases remained unmatched. Germline V CDR1 and CDR2: SGHAT, FQNNGV. CDR3 length equals 15 residues. The gene calls are TRBV11-2 and TRBJ2-1; 10 bases match TRBD1. The specimen was naive CD4+ T cells sorted from blood. Subset: CD45RA+ positively selected. This clonotype originated in a man in his thirties or forties in good health. The CDR3 nucleotides are TGTGCCAGCAGCCTCCGGGGACAGGGGATGAATGAGCAGTTCTTC. Translation: CASSLRGQGMNEQFF. Drawing the rest from reference TRBV11-2 and TRBJ2-1, the complete variable domain is EAGVAQSPRYKIIEKRQSVAFWCNPISGHATLYWYQQILGQGPKLLIQFQNNGVVDDSQLPKDRFSAERLKGVDSTLKIQPAKLEDSAVYLCASSLRGQGMNEQFFGPGTRLTVL.